One and the same sample provided the 21 T cell receptor beta chains below, sequenced in a study of T cells in localized non-small cell lung cancer (dated by TCRdb to about 2020). The library relied on the immunoSEQ multiplex PCR assay. In its TCRdb copy, this immuneACCESS table keeps in-frame sequences only and misses some clones. Where compared with another copy, unresolved V genes explain less than half of these, and the others have no known cause. The sample table records around 31,000 clones; approximately 94% of these occur just once. In total, the top ten clones hold around 0.66% of the sample. This sample comprised peripheral blood, obtained before any cancer treatment. All receptors come from a woman aged 40 to 75 with stage I lung adenocarcinoma.

The chain combines TRBV4-3 with TRBJ2-3; D is possibly TRBD2 (6 bases). The CDR3 sequence is 14 residues long. The ends were cut back, 3 bases at V and 8 bases at J, with 15 bases in the middle. The germline gives CDR1 LGHNA, CDR2 YSLEER. DNA for the CDR3: TGCGCCAGCAGCCAGGCTAGCGTGGGGGGTACGCAGTATTTT. Amino acid sequence: CASSQASVGGTQYF.

This chain uses TRBV29-1 with TRBJ1-4; tentatively, D is TRBD1 (6 bases). CDR1 is SQVTM and CDR2 is ANQGSEA in the germline V gene. Trimming took 5 bases from V and 0 from J, leaving 13 bases between them. The length of the CDR3 is 15 residues. The CDR3 DNA sequence: TGCAGCGTTAGGCGGGACACCGCAACTAATGAAAAACTGTTTTTT. Its protein product is CSVRRDTATNEKLFF.

V gene TRBV6-5 combines with J gene TRBJ1-6; D gene unclear. The CDR3 covers 11 residues. Trimming cost V 0 bases and J 15 bases, with 6 bases left between them. CDR1 is MNHEY, CDR2 SVGAGI, per germline. The DNA for the CDR3 is TGTGCCAGCAGTTACTCGAATCGCCTCCACTTT. Its protein is CASSYSNRLHF.

The V call is TRBV5-6, the J call TRBJ1-2, with TRBD1 as a possible D gene (5 bases). Germline V lookup: CDR1 SGHDT, CDR2 YYEEEE. The CDR3 is 15 residues long. Trimming stripped 0 bases from V and 3 bases from J, with 12 bases between. CDR3 DNA: TGTGCCAGCAGCTTGGATGGGGGTAAAGACTATGGCTACACCTTC. Amino acids: CASSLDGGKDYGYTF.

The chain is built from TRBV7-2 and TRBJ2-3, with 10 bases fitting TRBD2. This CDR3 has 16 residues. With V trimmed by 5 bases and J by 8 bases, 13 bases remained unmatched. CDR1 and CDR2 (germline): SGHTA, FQGNSA. The CDR3 is CASSLSGGASGATQYF. The CDR3 coding sequence is TGTGCCAGCAGCCTCAGCGGGGGGGCCTCTGGAGCTACGCAGTATTTT. Combining the CDR3 with reference TRBV7-2 and TRBJ2-3 gives the whole variable domain GAGVSQSPSNKVTEKGKDVELRCDPISGHTALYWYRQSLGQGLEFLIYFQGNSAPDKSGLPSDRFSAERTGGSVSTLTIQRTQQEDSAVYLCASSLSGGASGATQYFGPGTRLTVL.

The chain recombines TRBV5-1 with TRBJ1-4; D is possibly TRBD1 (6 bases). Germline assignment: CDR1 SGHRS and CDR2 YFSETQ. The CDR3 has 15 amino acids. Trimming left V 1 base short and J 8 bases short, with 15 bases between. DNA of the CDR3: TGCGCCAGCAGCTTGAGTCCCAGGGGAGGCGAAAAACTGTTTTTT. Translating gives CASSLSPRGGEKLFF.

The chain employs TRBV18 and TRBJ2-3, with TRBD2 matching 12 bases. CDR1 and CDR2 (germline): KGHSH, LQKENI. The CDR3 extends over 16 amino acids. With V trimmed by 3 bases and J by 4 bases, 5 bases remained unmatched. Here the CDR3 reads CASSPQLAGGADTQYF. CDR3 DNA sequence: TGTGCCAGCTCACCCCAACTAGCGGGAGGCGCAGATACGCAGTATTTT.

Here the CDR3 DNA reads TGTGCCAGCAGCTTAAGTAGCGTAGATGAGCAGTTCTTC. Its protein is CASSLSSVDEQFF. The rearrangement joins TRBV7-9 to TRBJ2-1, with D perhaps matching TRBD2 (5 bases). The CDR3 is 13 amino acids. CDR1 is SEHNR and CDR2 is FQNEAQ in the germline V gene (reference sequence). Trimming removed 2 bases at V and 8 bases at J, with 10 bases between.

The V and J genes are TRBV5-1 and TRBJ2-6; TRBD2 is a possible D gene (7 bases). CDR1 is SGHRS and CDR2 is YFSETQ in the germline V gene. The CDR3 totals 17 residues. The V gene lost 4 bases and the J gene lost 2 bases, with 16 bases spanning the gap. The chain's CDR3 is CASSLLGGATGANVLTF. CDR3 DNA: TGCGCCAGCAGCCTGTTAGGGGGGGCAACTGGGGCCAACGTCCTGACTTTC.

The rearrangement uses TRBV12-5 and TRBJ2-1; maybe TRBD1 (5 bases). The germline CDR1 and CDR2 sequences are LGHNT and FRNRAP. The CDR3 is 15 amino acids. V was shortened by 3 bases and J by 9 bases, with 18 bases between the two germline ends. CDR3 protein: CASGFNPSGLVEQFF. The CDR3 region has the DNA TGTGCTAGTGGTTTCAACCCCTCAGGGTTGGTTGAGCAGTTCTTC.

This clone occurred once. This chain uses TRBV28 with TRBJ2-3; D is undetermined. The CDR3 sequence is 13 residues long. V was cut by 5 bases and J by 4 bases, with 10 bases left in between. Germline V gene data show CDR1 as MDHEN and CDR2 as SYDVKM. CDR3 sequence reads: CASSTPAADTQYF. CDR3 nucleotides: TGTGCCAGCAGTACCCCTGCCGCAGATACGCAGTATTTT.

CDR3 residues: CASSAQSATNEKLFF. For the CDR3, the DNA is TGTGCCAGTAGTGCCCAAAGTGCAACTAATGAAAAACTGTTTTTT. This chain links TRBV19 with TRBJ1-4; no definite D call. Trimming stripped 5 bases from V and 0 bases from J, with 10 bases between. There are 15 residues in the CDR3. The germline V gene has CDR1 LNHDA and CDR2 SQIVND (reference sequence).

This clone was detected only a few times. The CDR3 DNA follows: TGTGCCAGCAGTGAAGGGTCTGGGGCCAACGTCCTGACTTTC. Its translation: CASSEGSGANVLTF. This chain uses TRBV6-1 with TRBJ2-6; D is undetermined. The length of the CDR3 is 14 residues. The V end lost 1 base, the J end lost 1 base, and 2 bases lay between the germline ends. Per the germline V gene, CDR1 is MNHNS and CDR2 is SASEGT.

V gene TRBV6-1 combines with J gene TRBJ2-3; D not certain. The CDR3 is 18 amino acids. Between the trimmed V and J ends, which lost 4 bases and 0 bases, there was a span of 20 bases. In germline, CDR1 is MNHNS, CDR2 SASEGT. Written as DNA, the CDR3 is TGTGCCAGCAGTGTACGACTTGCAAGAGACCTAAGCACAGATACGCAGTATTTT. Residues: CASSVRLARDLSTDTQYF.

The chain couples TRBV7-8 to TRBJ2-7, with 11 bases lining up with TRBD2. With V trimmed by 4 bases and J by 2 bases, 13 bases remained unmatched. Germline V lookup: CDR1 SGHVS, CDR2 FQNEAQ. The CDR3 sequence is 18 residues long. CDR3 coding DNA: TGTGCCAGCAGCTCCGGGGGTCGGGGACTAGCGGCCACCTACGAGCAGTACTTC. It specifies CASSSGGRGLAATYEQYF.

The chain uses TRBV6-5 and TRBJ1-2, with 11 positions matching TRBD1. V was clipped by 4 bases and J by 8 bases; unmatched bases: 6. The CDR3 covers 14 residues. Germline loops: CDR1 MNHEY, CDR2 SVGAGI. The CDR3 DNA reads TGTGCCAGCAGTTTGGGACAGGGGGTAGGCGGCTACACCTTC. This sequence encodes CASSLGQGVGGYTF.

This clone occurred a few times. This chain joins TRBV7-2 and TRBJ1-3, with D maybe TRBD1 (5 bases). Germline CDR1 and CDR2: SGHTA and FQGNSA. CDR3 length equals 12 residues. The V gene lost 8 bases and the J gene lost 8 bases, with 13 bases spanning the gap. This CDR3 is CASGAGADTIYF. The CDR3 DNA reads TGTGCCAGCGGGGCCGGCGCGGACACCATATATTTT.

The gene calls are TRBV29-1 and TRBJ1-2; 9 positions match TRBD1. The J segment lost 6 bases and the V segment lost 7 bases, leaving 9 bases of the junction unmatched. CDR1 is SQVTM and CDR2 is ANQGSEA in the germline V gene. The CDR3 spans 13 residues. CDR3 in DNA: TGCAGCGCCAAGGGGACAGGGTTCAATGGCTACACCTTC. Encoded protein: CSAKGTGFNGYTF.

The CDR3 coding sequence is TGTGCCAGCAGCTTAAGGGGCGGGAGAGGGGGTAATCACAATGAGCAGTTCTTC. As protein: CASSLRGGRGGNHNEQFF. The J gene is TRBJ2-1, the V gene TRBV7-3; weak D call: TRBD2 (7 bases). CDR3 length equals 18 residues. Trimming stripped 1 base from V and 5 bases from J, with 21 bases between. In germline, CDR1 is SGHTA, CDR2 FQGTGA. The full variable domain, with the rest looked up from reference TRBV7-3 and TRBJ2-1, is GAGVSQTPSNKVTEKGKYVELRCDPISGHTALYWYRQSLGQGPEFLIYFQGTGAADDSGLPNDRFFAVRPEGSVSTLKIQRTERGDSAVYLCASSLRGGRGGNHNEQFFGPGTRLTVL.

This chain links TRBV2 with TRBJ2-7, with D unresolved. Germline assignment: CDR1 SNHLY and CDR2 FYNNEI. Trimming took off 4 bases at V and 3 bases at J, with 7 bases between the two ends. The CDR3 consists of 12 residues. The CDR3 is CASSGDNYEQYF. DNA of the CDR3: TGTGCCAGCAGTGGAGACAACTACGAGCAGTACTTC.

The V and J genes are TRBV28 and TRBJ2-2, with a possible D match to TRBD1 (6 bases). Per germline, CDR1 MDHEN and CDR2 SYDVKM. Trimming removed 7 bases from V and 4 bases from J, with 13 bases in between. The CDR3 is 14 amino acids. The CDR3, as DNA: TGTGCCAGCATAGGGACAATTGTCACCGGGGAGCTGTTTTTT. Amino acids: CASIGTIVTGELFF.